One sample yielded the 21 T cell receptor beta chains listed below, sequenced in a study of response to subunit inactivated influenza vaccine. TCRdb redid the calling of the RT-PCR reads with MiXCR, one entry per CDR3 protein. The data hold around 530,000 distinct CDR3 sequences, with approximately 15% observed a single time. The specimen comprised CD4+ T cells sorted from PBMCs, sampled roughly 24 months after vaccination. Receptors were obtained from a man aged 45 to 70 who received an inactivated influenza vaccine.

This clonotype was found many times. The chain's CDR3 is CSARSQARDGYTF. In nucleotides, the CDR3 is TGCAGTGCTAGGAGCCAGGCACGGGATGGCTACACCTTC. The V gene is TRBV20-1, the J gene TRBJ1-2; the D is unclear. Trimming pared 3 bases from V and 6 bases from J, leaving 14 bases between. Germline V lookup: CDR1 DFQATT, CDR2 SNEGSKA (reference sequence). The CDR3 spans 13 residues.

This clonotype occurred a few times. The gene calls are TRBV5-1 and TRBJ1-1, with 9 bases matching TRBD1. Germline loops: CDR1 SGHRS, CDR2 YFSETQ. The length of the CDR3 is 13 residues. Trimming cost V 3 bases and J 6 bases; bases outside gene matches: 3. The CDR3 DNA reads TGCGCCAGCAGCTCACAGGGGGCCTCTGAAGCTTTCTTT. Its translation is CASSSQGASEAFF.

This clonotype was detected a few times. V is TRBV28 and J is TRBJ1-3; 11 positions agree with TRBD1. The germline V gene encodes CDR1 MDHEN and CDR2 SYDVKM. The CDR3 is made up of 17 amino acids. Germline trimming cut 6 bases from V and 4 bases from J; bases unmatched to any gene: 11. The CDR3 loop reads CASRLIGQGAKGNTIYF. CDR3 bases: TGTGCCAGCAGGCTTATCGGACAGGGGGCGAAAGGAAACACCATATATTTT. Supplemented by reference TRBV28 and TRBJ1-3, the full variable domain reads DVKVTQSSRYLVKRTGEKVFLECVQDMDHENMFWYRQDPGLGLRLIYFSYDVKMKEKGDIPEGYSVSREKKERFSLILESASTNQTSMYLCASRLIGQGAKGNTIYFGEGSWLTVV.

This clonotype has more than one count but fewer than ten. The CDR3 DNA reads as TGCAGTGCTAGACCGTTTCTTAGCGGGAGGGGATACAATGAGCAGTTCTTC. It yields the protein CSARPFLSGRGYNEQFF. V usage is TRBV20-1 and J usage is TRBJ2-1; 11 bases map to TRBD2. The CDR3 length is 17 residues. Germline V gene lookup returns CDR1 DFQATT and CDR2 SNEGSKA (reference sequence). The V and J ends lost 2 bases and 4 bases, in that order; junction bases with no gene match: 10.

The rearrangement joins TRBV28 to TRBJ1-4, with D perhaps TRBD1 (6 bases). CDR1 and CDR2 (germline): MDHEN, SYDVKM. The V and J ends lost 4 bases and 4 bases respectively, with 13 bases between them. The CDR3 is 15 amino acids. CDR3 in amino acids: CASSSGQTLNEKLFF. In DNA form, the CDR3 reads TGTGCCAGCAGTTCAGGACAGACCCTTAATGAAAAACTGTTTTTT.

This clonotype turned up a few times. The rearrangement joins TRBV12-3 or TRBV12-4 to TRBJ2-1, with TRBD1 matching over 7 bases. The CDR3 sequence is 14 residues long. V was pared by 7 bases and J by 4 bases, with 7 bases of the junction left unmatched. CDR3: CASTRTGGYNEQFF. The CDR3 nucleotides read TGTGCCAGCACCCGGACAGGCGGGTACAATGAGCAGTTCTTC.

This clonotype was found many times. This sequence joins TRBV10-2 and TRBJ2-1; 9 positions agree with TRBD2. With 7 bases clipped from V and 7 bases from J, the junction kept 8 bases outside the gene matches. This CDR3 is built from 14 residues. CDR1 and CDR2 (germline): WSHSY, SAAADI. This CDR3 reads CASKGGGASNEQFF. DNA of the CDR3: TGCGCCAGCAAGGGCGGGGGGGCCTCGAATGAGCAGTTCTTC.

The gene calls are TRBV5-6 and TRBJ2-2, with 8 bases lining up with TRBD2. Trimming took 0 bases from V and 2 from J; bases not matched to a gene: 3. This CDR3 region has 16 residues. Germline V gives CDR1 SGHDT, CDR2 YYEEEE. The CDR3 spells CASSLGLASNTGELFF. CDR3 nucleotide sequence: TGTGCCAGCAGCTTGGGACTAGCGAGTAACACCGGGGAGCTGTTTTTT.

The chain carries TRBV20-1 and TRBJ2-7; 10 bases align to TRBD1. CDR1 and CDR2 (germline): DFQATT, SNEGSKA (reference sequence). This CDR3 spans 13 amino acids. The ends lost 7 bases at V and 6 bases at J; junction bases unmatched: 9. The CDR3 spells CSGTGTGVFEQYF. In DNA form, the CDR3 reads TGCAGTGGAACCGGGACAGGGGTTTTCGAGCAGTACTTC.

This rearrangement joins TRBV5-5 to TRBJ2-2, with D maybe TRBD2 (7 bases). This CDR3 spans 17 amino acids. Trimming took off 1 base at V and 1 base at J, with 14 bases between the two ends. In germline, CDR1 is SGHKS, CDR2 YYEKEE (reference sequence). CDR3 sequence (DNA): TGTGCCAGCAGCTTGACCCCGGGGGGCCTGAACACCGGGGAGCTGTTTTTT. It translates to CASSLTPGGLNTGELFF.

This clonotype appeared a few times. The V gene is TRBV6-1, the J gene TRBJ2-5, with TRBD2 as a possible D gene (6 bases). The CDR3 covers 13 residues. V was cut by 8 bases and J by 1 base, with 11 bases left in between. Germline V gene data show CDR1 as MNHNS and CDR2 as SASEGT. CDR3 coding DNA: TGTGCCAGCGGAAGGACTATCCAAGAGACCCAGTACTTC. Protein product: CASGRTIQETQYF.

V and J are TRBV3-1 and TRBJ2-4; the D gene is possibly TRBD1 (7 bases). V gave up 4 bases and J gave up 13 bases, with 17 bases separating them. CDR3 length: 13 amino acids. In germline, CDR1 is LGHDT, CDR2 YNNKEL (reference sequence). The CDR3: CASSRGVDRAQYF. CDR3 bases: TGTGCCAGCAGCCGCGGGGTCGACAGGGCCCAGTACTTC.

This clonotype came up a few times. CDR3 residues: CASSQERTGSGEQFF. CDR3 bases: TGCGCCAGCAGCCAAGAGAGGACAGGGTCAGGTGAGCAGTTCTTC. The gene calls are TRBV4-1 and TRBJ2-1, with 8 bases that match TRBD1. Germline V gene data show CDR1 as MGHRA and CDR2 as YSYEKL. This CDR3 is 15 amino acids long. The trim removed 0 bases at V and 9 bases at J, leaving 7 bases unmatched.

This clonotype showed up many times. V gene TRBV4-2 combines with J gene TRBJ2-7; weak D call: TRBD1 (6 bases). Deletions cut 1 base from V and 3 bases from J, with 10 bases between. CDR3 length: 14 amino acids. CDR1 is LGHNA and CDR2 is YNFKEQ in the germline V gene. The CDR3 reads CASSQGPDSYEQYF. In DNA form, the CDR3 reads TGTGCCAGCAGCCAAGGCCCGGACAGCTACGAGCAGTACTTC.

This clonotype occurred a few times. This chain connects TRBV7-8 to TRBJ2-1; TRBD2 might be the D (6 bases). Trimming took off 4 bases at V and 5 bases at J, with 21 bases between the two ends. The length of the CDR3 is 17 residues. The germline gives CDR1 SGHVS, CDR2 FQNEAQ. DNA for the CDR3: TGTGCCAGCAGCTGGAGGGGTCGGGGACCATACAACAATGAGCAGTTCTTC. As protein: CASSWRGRGPYNNEQFF.

This clonotype was recorded a few times. This chain connects TRBV6-2 or TRBV6-3 to TRBJ2-5; either TRBD1 or TRBD2 may fit D (5 bases each). Germline V lookup: CDR1 MNHEY, CDR2 SVGEGT. This CDR3 spans 17 amino acids. V was cut by 6 bases and J by 0 bases, with 20 bases left in between. Written as DNA, the CDR3 is TGTGCCAGCAGGTCCTCTTCGTGGGGGACGTACCAAGAGACCCAGTACTTC. It yields the protein CASRSSSWGTYQETQYF.

The gene calls are TRBV6-1 and TRBJ2-3; possible D gene TRBD2, 6 bases. The ends were cut back, 6 bases at V and 4 bases at J, with 20 bases in the middle. The CDR3 has 16 amino acids. CDR1 and CDR2 from the germline V gene are MNHNS and SASEGT. The CDR3 is CASRPLGVGLADTQYF. The CDR3 DNA is TGTGCCAGCAGACCGCTCGGGGTGGGACTTGCAGATACGCAGTATTTT.

This clonotype occurred a few times. The gene calls are TRBV5-1 and TRBJ2-7; D may be TRBD1 (5 bases). V was pared by 0 bases and J by 3 bases, with 10 bases between. The V gene's germline CDR1 is SGHRS and CDR2 YFSETQ. CDR3 size: 14 residues. The DNA of the CDR3 is TGCGCCAGCAGCTTGGGCCAGGGAAACTACGAGCAGTACTTC. Translating gives CASSLGQGNYEQYF. Drawing the rest from reference TRBV5-1 and TRBJ2-7, the complete variable domain is KAGVTQTPRYLIKTRGQQVTLSCSPISGHRSVSWYQQTPGQGLQFLFEYFSETQRNKGNFPGRFSGRQFSNSRSEMNVSTLELGDSALYLCASSLGQGNYEQYFGPGTRLTVT.

J is TRBJ1-1 and V is TRBV6-1, with D possibly matching TRBD1 (5 bases). This CDR3 region has 15 residues. Germline loops: CDR1 MNHNS, CDR2 SASEGT. Trimming removed 10 bases from V and 0 bases from J, with 18 bases in between. CDR3 loop: CATVNQWTLNTEAFF. DNA of the CDR3: TGTGCCACCGTAAACCAGTGGACACTGAACACTGAAGCTTTCTTT.

This clonotype appeared a few times. This chain links TRBV4-1 with TRBJ2-2; 8 bases fit TRBD2. V was pared by 3 bases and J by 6 bases, with 12 bases of the junction left unmatched. The CDR3 spans 17 residues. Germline V CDR1 and CDR2: MGHRA, YSYEKL. This CDR3 is CASSQGGLGLGAGELFF. CDR3 DNA sequence: TGCGCCAGCAGCCAGGGCGGTCTGGGACTAGGGGCCGGGGAGCTGTTTTTT.

This clonotype was found many times. The chain uses TRBV3-1 and TRBJ1-6, with 7 nucleotides matching TRBD1. Germline CDR1 LGHDT, CDR2 YNNKEL (reference sequence). J lost 7 bases, V lost 1 base, and 7 bases had no gene match. The CDR3 loop spans 16 amino acids. The CDR3 nucleotides are TGTGCCAGCAGCCAAGTGGAATCGGACAGGAATTCACCCCTCCACTTT. Encoded protein: CASSQVESDRNSPLHF.